This T cell receptor beta chain originates from a study of T cells expressing NK-cell markers. Overall study: According to the study, TCR beta repertoires originated from sorted CD3+CD56+NKG2C+, CD3+CD56+NKG2C- and CD3+CD56-NKG2C+ T cells. The authors sequenced eight donors, of whom seven were HCMV-seropositive and one was seronegative.

Libraries used 5'RACE template switching adding universal primer site and UMIs. From its re-call of the 5' RACE reads, TCRdb lists each CDR3 protein once, without DNA. Reported are about 440,000 distinct CDR3 sequences; the ten largest clones contain 7.3%. The CDR3 is 14 residues long. CDR1 is SGHTA and CDR2 is FQGNSA in the germline V gene. Sample: blood T cells: a sorted CD56 or NKG2C T cell subset, CD4+ or CD8+ T cells, or bulk PBMC T cells (not recorded which). This receptor was taken from a woman aged 18 to 75 in good health. V gene TRBV7-2 combines with J gene TRBJ2-3; TCRdb indicates TRBD1, and absent DNA this call remains unverified. CDR3 sequence reads: CASSLWGGSDTQYF.